The rows below give T cell receptor beta chains drawn from one sample of a study of blood T cell repertoires in COVID-19. Sequencing was performed with immunoSEQ multiplex PCR; in TCRdb, only in-frame clones are kept and a portion is missing. Of roughly 210,000 clones in the sample, less than 90% are singletons; the top ten hold about 1.8%. Sequencing was done on a sample of peripheral blood. These receptors were collected from a man in his 70s with acute or convalescent COVID-19. CDR3s include the opening cysteine and the closing phenylalanine or tryptophan. A D gene is named only where the DNA matches it firmly. Clone size is stated in some rows and not others, as once, few, many or a class when expanded.

V,size,D,J,DNA,CDR3
TRBV5-5,.,TRBD2,TRBJ2-7,TGTGCCAGCACCCCGGGACTAGGATTCTCCGAGCAGTACTTC,CASTPGLGFSEQYF
TRBV11-1,once,TRBD2,TRBJ2-3,TGTGCCAGCAGCTTTAGCGGGAGCCCCACAGATACGCAGTATTTT,CASSFSGSPTDTQYF
TRBV27,.,TRBD2,TRBJ2-1,TGTGCCAGCAAAAGGTGGCTAGCGGCCTACAATGAGCAGTTCTTC,CASKRWLAAYNEQFF
TRBV20-1,.,TRBD2,TRBJ2-7,TGCAGTGCTAGTCGGGTGCTAGCGGGGACAAAACGCTACGAGCAGTACTTC,CSASRVLAGTKRYEQYF
TRBV6-5,.,TRBD2,TRBJ2-7,TGTGCCAGCAGTTTGACTAGCGGGAGCTCCTACGAGCAGTACTTC,CASSLTSGSSYEQYF
TRBV18,.,.,TRBJ2-1,TGTGCCAGCTCAAATGACAGAGCTCAATACAATGAGCAGTTCTTC,CASSNDRAQYNEQFF
TRBV6-5,.,.,TRBJ1-3,TGTGCCAGCAGGCCGGGAACCTCTGGAAACACCATATATTTT,CASRPGTSGNTIYF
TRBV19,.,.,TRBJ1-1,TGTGCCAGTACCAGGGATCGGGCGGGAACTGAAGCTTTCTTT,CASTRDRAGTEAFF
TRBV6-2/TRBV6-3,.,.,TRBJ1-2,TGTGCCAGCAGTTACTCCTCTGGGCAGAACTATGGCTACACCTTC,CASSYSSGQNYGYTF
TRBV7-9,.,.,TRBJ1-6,TGTGCCAGCAGCTCCCTATATTCACCCCTCCACTTT,CASSSLYSPLHF
TRBV7-3,.,.,TRBJ2-2,TGTGCCAGCAGTACAGCGAACACCGGGGAGCTGTTTTTT,CASSTANTGELFF
TRBV5-5,.,.,TRBJ1-2,TGTGCCAGCAACTTCGACGGGAACTATGGCTACACCTTC,CASNFDGNYGYTF
TRBV11-3,.,.,TRBJ1-1,TGTGCCAGCAGCTTAACATCCGGGAGGGCTTTCTTT,CASSLTSGRAFF
TRBV19,.,TRBD1,TRBJ1-4,TGTGCCAGTAGTCCGGGACAGTCTAATGAAAAACTGTTTTTT,CASSPGQSNEKLFF
TRBV29-1,.,.,TRBJ1-1,TGCAGCGTTGATTACGTCAGGGGAACTGAAGCTTTCTTT,CSVDYVRGTEAFF
TRBV28,once,.,TRBJ1-1,TGTGCCAGCACCCTAAGGGGGGGCGCGTACACTGAAGCTTTCTTT,CASTLRGGAYTEAFF
TRBV6-2/TRBV6-3,.,.,TRBJ2-7,TGTGCCAGCAGCTTGACACCGCTTTACGAGCAGTACTTC,CASSLTPLYEQYF
TRBV15,.,.,TRBJ2-1,TGTGCCACCAGCAGAGTTCTGTTACAGGGAAACAATGAGCAGTTCTTC,CATSRVLLQGNNEQFF
TRBV5-1,.,.,TRBJ2-3,TGCGCCAGCAGCCCCTACTTCACAGATACGCAGTATTTT,CASSPYFTDTQYF
TRBV9,.,.,TRBJ1-1,TGTGCCAGCAGCCGACAGACTCTTTCCTTCAACACTGAAGCTTTCTTT,CASSRQTLSFNTEAFF
TRBV19,.,TRBD2,TRBJ2-1,TGTGCCAGTAGTATCACTAGCGGGAAGGTACAGTTCTTC,CASSITSGKVQFF
TRBV6-5,once,TRBD1,TRBJ1-1,TGTGCCAGCAGTACCCAGGGGGCGAGTGACACTGAAGCTTTCTTT,CASSTQGASDTEAFF
TRBV5-6,.,TRBD1,TRBJ2-3,TGTGCCAGCAGCTTGTGGGGACAGGTGGTAGATACGCAGTATTTT,CASSLWGQVVDTQYF
TRBV27,.,TRBD2,TRBJ2-1,TGTGCCAGCAGTTCCGAGCGGGAGTTCTACAATGAGCAGTTCTTC,CASSSEREFYNEQFF
TRBV5-6,.,TRBD1,TRBJ1-1,TGTGCCAGCAGCCCGGAGACAGGGGCGACGAACACTGAAGCTTTCTTT,CASSPETGATNTEAFF
TRBV19,.,TRBD2,TRBJ2-6,TGTGCCAGTAGTGTAACTAGCGGGAGGGCCTTATCTGCAGCCAACGTCCTGACTTTC,CASSVTSGRALSAANVLTF
TRBV19,.,TRBD1,TRBJ2-5,TGTGCCAGTAGTATCTCGACAGGGTCGGGGGAGACCCAGTACTTC,CASSISTGSGETQYF
TRBV19,few,TRBD1,TRBJ1-5,TGTGCCAGTACCACCCGACAGGGGTATAGCAATCAGCCCCAGCATTTT,CASTTRQGYSNQPQHF
TRBV6-2/TRBV6-3,.,TRBD2,TRBJ2-1,TGTGCCAGCAGTTACACATGGGGACTAGCGGGAGCCATGTCCTACAATGAGCAGTTCTTC,CASSYTWGLAGAMSYNEQFF
TRBV14,.,.,TRBJ2-1,TGTGCCAGCAGCCACCTAGAGTACAATGAGCAGTTCTTC,CASSHLEYNEQFF
TRBV4-1,.,TRBD1,TRBJ2-7,TGCGCCAGCAGCATAACGACCGGACAGGACTACGAGCAGTACTTC,CASSITTGQDYEQYF
TRBV19,.,TRBD1,TRBJ2-7,TGTGCCAGTAGTGAGCAGGCAGGGGGCGGACCCGGGGAGCAGTACTTC,CASSEQAGGGPGEQYF
TRBV5-1,.,.,TRBJ1-1,TGCGCCAGCAGCTTGGAAGCAGGGAACACTGAAGCTTTCTTT,CASSLEAGNTEAFF
TRBV5-1,.,.,TRBJ2-1,TGCGCCAGCAGGGCGGAGTCCTACAATGAGCAGTTCTTC,CASRAESYNEQFF
TRBV9,.,TRBD2,TRBJ2-1,TGTGCCAGCAGCGTAGGGGCTGAACTAGCGGGTTTCTCCTACAATGAGCAGTTCTTC,CASSVGAELAGFSYNEQFF
TRBV4-1,.,.,TRBJ1-1,TGCGCCAGCAGCCAAGTCTTGAACACTGAAGCTTTCTTT,CASSQVLNTEAFF
TRBV7-3,.,.,TRBJ1-2,TGTGCCAGCAGCTTAACACAGGCCGGTGGCTACACCTTC,CASSLTQAGGYTF
TRBV25-1,.,TRBD2,TRBJ2-7,TGTGCCAGCAGTGCACTAGCGGGAAGCGAGCAGTACTTC,CASSALAGSEQYF
TRBV19,.,.,TRBJ1-3,TGTGCCAGTAGAGACAGGAGCTCTGGAAACACCATATATTTT,CASRDRSSGNTIYF
TRBV6-2/TRBV6-3,.,.,TRBJ2-1,TGTGCCAGCAGTCGCTACAATGAGCAGTTCTTC,CASSRYNEQFF